A single sample gave rise to the 17 T cell receptor beta chains below, sequenced in a study of cytomegalovirus exposure and HLA in healthy donors. It was with 60 Vbeta and 13 Jbeta primers that the PCR ran. Method: immunoSEQ multiplex PCR; TCRdb's copy keeps in-frame clones and lacks some. Seen here are more than 150,000 clones, around 80% observed once, and the top ten hold about 2.1%. Source material: PBMCs. These receptors were obtained from a woman in her twenties or thirties in good health and CMV-seronegative.

The gene calls are TRBV6-5 and TRBJ1-1; 8 positions agree with TRBD1. With V trimmed by 1 base and J by 6 bases, 7 bases remained unmatched. CDR3 size: 15 residues. CDR1 MNHEY and CDR2 SVGAGI come from the germline V gene. The CDR3 DNA is TGTGCCAGCAGTTACTTCGGACAGGGTAGCGCTGAAGCTTTCTTT. It codes for CASSYFGQGSAEAFF.

J is TRBJ2-5 and V is TRBV7-9; 7 bases are a match to TRBD1. J was trimmed by 1 base and V by 5 bases; bases with no gene match: 4. Germline-derived CDR1 and CDR2 are SEHNR and FQNEAQ (reference sequence). CDR3 length equals 14 residues. The CDR3 reads CASSDRDSQETQYF. The CDR3 coding sequence is TGTGCCAGCAGCGATAGGGACAGCCAAGAGACCCAGTACTTC.

CDR3 DNA: TGTGCCAGCAGCTTAGCGCTAGCGGGGGCGTTCGGAGTTAGCACAGATACGCAGTATTTT. As protein: CASSLALAGAFGVSTDTQYF. The rearrangement links TRBV7-8 to TRBJ2-3; 10 bases are shared with TRBD2. Germline V gene lookup returns CDR1 SGHVS and CDR2 FQNEAQ. The CDR3 has 20 residues. With V trimmed by 0 bases and J by 0 bases, 12 bases remained unmatched. Full variable domain (outside the CDR3, taken from reference TRBV7-8 and TRBJ2-3): GAGVSQSPRYKVAKRGQDVALRCDPISGHVSLFWYQQALGQGPEFLTYFQNEAQLDKSGLPSDRFFAERPEGSVSTLKIQRTQQEDSAVYLCASSLALAGAFGVSTDTQYFGPGTRLTVL.

A remark on this clone: Other DNA sequences in the same sample also yield this CDR3. CDR3 sequence: CASSLQGGTEAFF. The CDR3 coding sequence is TGCGCCAGCAGCTTGCAGGGGGGCACTGAAGCTTTCTTT. The chain has TRBV5-1 and TRBJ1-1, with TRBD1 matching 7 bases. Germline assignment: CDR1 SGHRS and CDR2 YFSETQ. V lost 1 base to trimming and J lost 4 bases; unmatched junction nucleotides: 1. The CDR3 has 13 residues.

CDR3 sequence: CATPDRGSGNTIYF. The CDR3 nucleotides read TGCGCCACCCCGGACAGGGGCTCTGGAAACACCATATATTTT. V is TRBV23-1 and J is TRBJ1-3; 9 bases agree with TRBD1. TRBV23-1 is given ORF status, its function remaining uncertain. The length of the CDR3 is 14 residues. Germline trimming cut 10 bases from V and 0 bases from J; bases unmatched to any gene: 4.

CDR3 loop: CASSVAGSGANVLTF. As DNA, the CDR3 is TGTGCCAGCAGCGTAGCCGGCTCTGGGGCCAACGTCCTGACTTTC. V is TRBV9 and J is TRBJ2-6; D not certain. The CDR3 covers 15 residues. Between the trimmed V and J ends, which lost 0 bases and 0 bases, there was a span of 4 bases. The germline gives CDR1 SGDLS, CDR2 YYNGEE. The full variable domain, with the rest looked up from reference TRBV9 and TRBJ2-6, is DSGVTQTPKHLITATGQRVTLRCSPRSGDLSVYWYQQSLDQGLQFLIQYYNGEERAKGNILERFSAQQFPDLHSELNLSSLELGDSALYFCASSVAGSGANVLTFGAGSRLTVL.

The V gene is TRBV19, the J gene TRBJ2-3; 7 nucleotides agree with TRBD1. The CDR3 spans 14 residues. Unmatched junction bases numbered 6, after V lost 6 bases and J lost 3 bases. Per germline, CDR1 LNHDA and CDR2 SQIVND (reference sequence). The CDR3 loop reads CASRRGLETDTQYF. The CDR3 coding sequence is TGTGCCAGTAGGAGGGGGCTAGAAACAGATACGCAGTATTTT. Complete variable domain (other parts from reference TRBV19 and TRBJ2-3): DGGITQSPKYLFRKEGQNVTLSCEQNLNHDAMYWYRQDPGQGLRLIYYSQIVNDFQKGDIAEGYSVSREKKESFPLTVTSAQKNPTAFYLCASRRGLETDTQYFGPGTRLTVL.

This clone occurred once. The V gene is TRBV27, the J gene TRBJ1-2; possible D gene TRBD1, 5 bases. Trimming pared 5 bases from V and 4 bases from J, leaving 11 bases between. Germline assignment: CDR1 MNHEY and CDR2 SMNVEV (reference sequence). The CDR3 consists of 13 residues. Here the CDR3 reads CASSPRGGYGYTF. In DNA form, the CDR3 reads TGTGCCAGCAGTCCTCGGGGGGGCTATGGCTACACCTTC.

The rearrangement joins TRBV4-2 to TRBJ1-6; D is unclear. This CDR3 comprises 14 residues. Trimming cost V 1 base and J 13 bases, with 14 bases left between them. CDR1 LGHNA and CDR2 YNFKEQ come from the germline V gene. The CDR3 DNA reads as TGTGCCAGCAGCCAAGTAGGAGCCACTACGCCCCTCCACTTT. Translating gives CASSQVGATTPLHF.

This chain uses TRBV7-2 with TRBJ2-1; tentatively, D is TRBD2 (6 bases). The CDR3 totals 15 residues. From germline, CDR1 is SGHTA and CDR2 FQGNSA. Trimming took 2 bases from V and 4 from J, leaving 12 bases between them. The CDR3 DNA sequence: TGTGCCAGCAGCTTAAATTGGGACTCTTACAATGAGCAGTTCTTC. Amino acid sequence: CASSLNWDSYNEQFF.

This clone was seen only a few times. The V gene is TRBV9, the J gene TRBJ2-1, with TRBD1 matching over 7 bases. V was clipped by 3 bases and J by 5 bases; unmatched bases: 8. Germline values: CDR1 SGDLS, CDR2 YYNGEE. The CDR3 loop spans 15 amino acids. This CDR3 reads CASSARGLRHNEQFF. CDR3 nucleotides: TGTGCCAGCAGCGCTAGGGGGCTCCGTCACAATGAGCAGTTCTTC.

This rearrangement joins TRBV9 to TRBJ1-2; TRBD1 matches at 7 bases. With 5 bases clipped from V and 2 bases from J, the junction kept 6 bases outside the gene matches. Germline V gives CDR1 SGDLS, CDR2 YYNGEE. The CDR3 has 14 residues. The CDR3 loop reads CASSRNRGNYGYTF. CDR3 in DNA: TGTGCCAGCAGTAGAAACAGGGGAAACTATGGCTACACCTTC.

This sequence joins TRBV10-2 and TRBJ2-2; unclear D gene. The CDR3 contains 14 residues. The V and J ends lost 8 bases and 1 base respectively, with 11 bases between them. Germline assignment: CDR1 WSHSY and CDR2 SAAADI. The CDR3 DNA sequence: TGCGCCAGCTCGTTCACACAGAACACCGGGGAGCTGTTTTTT. This translates into CASSFTQNTGELFF.

The table lists this clone with a few counts. This sequence joins TRBV5-6 and TRBJ1-2; D might be TRBD1 (6 bases). Germline CDR1 is SGHDT and CDR2 is YYEEEE. The CDR3 covers 16 residues. V lost 0 bases, J lost 0 bases, and 12 bases lay in between. CDR3 loop: CASSLVAGVANYGYTF. CDR3 nucleotides: TGTGCCAGCAGCTTGGTTGCAGGGGTGGCTAACTATGGCTACACCTTC.

V is TRBV5-1 and J is TRBJ2-3; 13 nucleotides agree with TRBD2. The CDR3 has 16 amino acids. Germline V gene data show CDR1 as SGHRS and CDR2 as YFSETQ. The ends lost 4 bases at V and 3 bases at J; junction bases unmatched: 5. The CDR3 loop reads CASSVTSGGATDTQYF. The CDR3 nucleotides read TGCGCCAGCAGCGTAACTAGCGGGGGGGCTACAGATACGCAGTATTTT.

The chain links TRBV9 to TRBJ2-5; 9 nucleotides match TRBD1. This CDR3 has 14 amino acids. V dropped 3 bases and J dropped 5; count of bases not matched to a gene: 5. Germline V gene sequence: CDR1 SGDLS, CDR2 YYNGEE. This CDR3 is CASSAGQGRETQYF. In DNA, the CDR3 is TGTGCCAGCAGCGCGGGACAGGGAAGGGAGACCCAGTACTTC.

The chain couples TRBV5-8 to TRBJ1-4; the match to TRBD1 covers 8 bases. Trimming cost V 5 bases and J 9 bases; bases outside gene matches: 12. This CDR3 spans 15 amino acids. Germline values: CDR1 SGHTS, CDR2 YDEGEE. The CDR3 here is CASREGGQGFQKLFF. In DNA, the CDR3 is TGTGCCAGCAGGGAAGGAGGACAGGGTTTTCAAAAACTGTTTTTT.